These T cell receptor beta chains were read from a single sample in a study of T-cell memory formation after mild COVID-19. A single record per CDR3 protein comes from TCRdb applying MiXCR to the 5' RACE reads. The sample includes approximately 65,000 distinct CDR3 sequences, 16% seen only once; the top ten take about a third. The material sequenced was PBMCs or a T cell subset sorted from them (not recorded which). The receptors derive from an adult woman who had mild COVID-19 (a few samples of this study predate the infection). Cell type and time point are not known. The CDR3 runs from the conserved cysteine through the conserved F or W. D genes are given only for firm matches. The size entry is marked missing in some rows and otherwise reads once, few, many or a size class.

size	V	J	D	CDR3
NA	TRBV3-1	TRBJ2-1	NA	CASSQDGDTDDEQFF
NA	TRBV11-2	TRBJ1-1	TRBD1	CASSFGQGSTEAFF
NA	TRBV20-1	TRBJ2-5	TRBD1	CSAQDLGQGVETQYF
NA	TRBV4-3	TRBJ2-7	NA	CASSQDQVGLAEQYF
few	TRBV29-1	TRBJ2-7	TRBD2	CSVEVGTINYEQYF
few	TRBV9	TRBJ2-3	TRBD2	CASSVQGYLSGGPTDTQYF
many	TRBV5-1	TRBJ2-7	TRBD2	CASSLISGGAYEQYF
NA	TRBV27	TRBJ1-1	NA	CASMSNTEAFF
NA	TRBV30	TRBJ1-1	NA	CAWSQRGNTEAFF
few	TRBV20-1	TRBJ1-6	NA	CSAREGHMRSPLHF
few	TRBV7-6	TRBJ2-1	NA	CASSLVAGGAGNEQFF
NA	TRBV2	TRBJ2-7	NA	CASSEFKPYYEQYF
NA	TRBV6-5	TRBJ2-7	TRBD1	CASSYGTGNYEQYF
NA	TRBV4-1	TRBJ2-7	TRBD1	CASSLSETGLYEQYF
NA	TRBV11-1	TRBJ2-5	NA	CASGFRGADQETQYF